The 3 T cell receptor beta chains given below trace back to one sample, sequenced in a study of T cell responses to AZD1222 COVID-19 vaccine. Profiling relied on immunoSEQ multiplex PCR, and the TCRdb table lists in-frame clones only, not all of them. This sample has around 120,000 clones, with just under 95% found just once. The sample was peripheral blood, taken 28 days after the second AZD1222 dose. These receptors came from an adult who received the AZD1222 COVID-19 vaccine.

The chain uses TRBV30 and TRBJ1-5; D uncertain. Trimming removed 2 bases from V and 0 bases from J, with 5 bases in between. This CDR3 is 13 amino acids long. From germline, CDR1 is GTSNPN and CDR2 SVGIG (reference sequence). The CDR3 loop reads CAWSTDSNQPQHF. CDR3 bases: TGTGCCTGGAGTACGGATAGCAATCAGCCCCAGCATTTT.

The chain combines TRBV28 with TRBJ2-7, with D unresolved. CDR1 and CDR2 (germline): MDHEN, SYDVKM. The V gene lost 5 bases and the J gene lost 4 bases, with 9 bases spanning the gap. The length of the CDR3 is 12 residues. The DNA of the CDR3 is TGTGCCAGCAGTACCCTTGAATACGAGCAGTACTTC. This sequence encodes CASSTLEYEQYF. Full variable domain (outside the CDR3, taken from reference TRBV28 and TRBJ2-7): DVKVTQSSRYLVKRTGEKVFLECVQDMDHENMFWYRQDPGLGLRLIYFSYDVKMKEKGDIPEGYSVSREKKERFSLILESASTNQTSMYLCASSTLEYEQYFGPGTRLTVT.

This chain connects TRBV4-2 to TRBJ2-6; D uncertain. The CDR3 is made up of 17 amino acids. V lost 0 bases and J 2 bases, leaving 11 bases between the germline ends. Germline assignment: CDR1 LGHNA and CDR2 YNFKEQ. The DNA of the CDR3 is TGTGCCAGCAGCCAAGAACGTAGGGTGCCTGGGGCCAACGTCCTGACTTTC. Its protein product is CASSQERRVPGANVLTF.